Listed below are T cell receptor beta chains from one sample, sequenced in a study of control samples from healthy donors and cancer patients. Using immunoSEQ multiplex PCR, the repertoire was profiled, and TCRdb retains in-frame clones only, with some absent. The sample yields 170,000 or so clones, around 90% seen once. The sample comprised blood. The receptors here all came from a man younger than 40 in good health. The CDR3 runs from the conserved cysteine through the conserved F or W. D genes are given only for firm matches. The size entry is marked missing in some rows and otherwise reads once, few, many or a size class.

v_gene: TRBV7-2
len: 15
j_gene: TRBJ1-2
d_gene: .
abundance: .
CDR3aa: CASSLPTGRTYRNTF
CDR3nt: TGTGCCAGCAGCTTACCAACAGGGCGGACGTATCGAAACACCTTC

v_gene: TRBV19
len: 16
j_gene: TRBJ1-2
d_gene: .
abundance: .
CDR3aa: CASSMGKRIANYGYTF
CDR3nt: TGTGCCAGTAGTATGGGAAAGAGGATAGCTAACTATGGCTACACCTTC

v_gene: TRBV29-1
len: 12
j_gene: TRBJ2-7
d_gene: TRBD2
abundance: .
CDR3aa: CSAMGGPGEQYF
CDR3nt: TGCAGCGCAATGGGAGGGCCGGGTGAGCAGTACTTC

v_gene: TRBV28
len: 15
j_gene: TRBJ2-1
d_gene: TRBD1
abundance: .
CDR3aa: CASLKGGEPYNEQFF
CDR3nt: TGTGCCAGCCTCAAAGGGGGCGAGCCCTACAATGAGCAGTTCTTC

v_gene: TRBV27
len: 15
j_gene: TRBJ1-6
d_gene: TRBD1
abundance: .
CDR3aa: CASSPRGQGDSPLHF
CDR3nt: TGTGCCAGCAGTCCCCGGGGACAGGGGGATTCACCCCTCCACTTT

v_gene: TRBV29-1
len: 14
j_gene: TRBJ2-1
d_gene: .
abundance: .
CDR3aa: CSAEQASSYNEQFF
CDR3nt: TGCAGCGCTGAACAGGCCAGCTCCTACAATGAGCAGTTCTTC

v_gene: TRBV30
len: 16
j_gene: TRBJ2-1
d_gene: .
abundance: few
CDR3aa: CAWSVLGGQSYNEQFF
CDR3nt: TGTGCCTGGAGTGTACTGGGGGGGCAGTCCTACAATGAGCAGTTCTTC

v_gene: TRBV7-8
len: 13
j_gene: TRBJ1-1
d_gene: .
abundance: .
CDR3aa: CASTHWENTEAFF
CDR3nt: TGTGCCAGCACCCACTGGGAGAACACTGAAGCTTTCTTT

v_gene: TRBV2
len: 20
j_gene: TRBJ2-1
d_gene: TRBD2
abundance: .
CDR3aa: CASSETRLAGGQSSYNEQFF
CDR3nt: TGTGCCAGCAGTGAGACACGACTAGCGGGGGGTCAAAGCTCCTACAATGAGCAGTTCTTC

v_gene: TRBV23-1
len: 17
j_gene: TRBJ1-5
d_gene: .
abundance: once
CDR3aa: CASSQNEPTRSNQPQHF
CDR3nt: TGCGCCAGCAGTCAGAACGAACCCACTAGAAGTAATCAGCCCCAGCATTTT

v_gene: TRBV6-2/TRBV6-3
len: 11
j_gene: TRBJ1-1
d_gene: .
abundance: .
CDR3aa: CASSYGGQAFF
CDR3nt: TGTGCCAGCAGTTACGGGGGCCAAGCTTTCTTT

v_gene: TRBV12-5
len: 17
j_gene: TRBJ1-5
d_gene: .
abundance: few
CDR3aa: CASGFYRLGRGNQPQHF
CDR3nt: TGTGCTAGTGGTTTTTATCGGCTAGGTAGGGGCAATCAGCCCCAGCATTTT

v_gene: TRBV9
len: 14
j_gene: TRBJ2-7
d_gene: TRBD1
abundance: .
CDR3aa: CASSVGGGATEQYF
CDR3nt: TGTGCCAGCAGCGTAGGAGGGGGCGCGACCGAGCAGTACTTC

v_gene: TRBV11-2
len: 14
j_gene: TRBJ1-2
d_gene: .
abundance: .
CDR3aa: CASSFGPGGYGYTF
CDR3nt: TGTGCCAGCAGCTTTGGTCCCGGAGGCTATGGCTACACCTTC

v_gene: TRBV14
len: 17
j_gene: TRBJ1-4
d_gene: .
abundance: .
CDR3aa: CASSKTNEVFLNEKLFF
CDR3nt: TGTGCCAGCAGCAAGACAAATGAAGTCTTTTTAAATGAAAAACTGTTTTTT

v_gene: TRBV5-1
len: 18
j_gene: TRBJ2-2
d_gene: TRBD2
abundance: .
CDR3aa: CASSLAAKTSGGTGELFF
CDR3nt: TGCGCCAGCAGCTTGGCCGCTAAAACTAGCGGGGGCACCGGGGAGCTGTTTTTT

v_gene: TRBV21-1
len: 11
j_gene: TRBJ1-6
d_gene: .
abundance: .
CDR3aa: CATTFVSPLHF
CDR3nt: TGTGCCACCACTTTTGTTTCACCCCTCCACTTT

v_gene: TRBV27
len: 12
j_gene: TRBJ2-7
d_gene: TRBD1
abundance: .
CDR3aa: CASSPGTAEQYF
CDR3nt: TGTGCCAGCAGTCCCGGGACAGCCGAGCAGTACTTC

v_gene: TRBV6-4
len: 14
j_gene: TRBJ2-2
d_gene: .
abundance: .
CDR3aa: CASSISSGTGELFF
CDR3nt: TGTGCCAGCAGTATTTCCAGCGGCACCGGGGAGCTGTTTTTT

v_gene: TRBV18
len: 18
j_gene: TRBJ2-6
d_gene: TRBD1
abundance: .
CDR3aa: CASSPPRQGRSGANVLTF
CDR3nt: TGTGCCAGCTCACCACCCCGACAGGGCCGCTCTGGGGCCAACGTCCTGACTTTC

v_gene: TRBV10-3
len: 16
j_gene: TRBJ1-3
d_gene: TRBD1
abundance: .
CDR3aa: CAIRDQQGVGGNTIYF
CDR3nt: TGTGCCATCAGGGACCAACAGGGGGTTGGTGGAAACACCATATATTTT

v_gene: TRBV5-1
len: 15
j_gene: TRBJ2-1
d_gene: TRBD2
abundance: .
CDR3aa: CASSGSGRAVNEQFF
CDR3nt: TGCGCCAGCAGCGGGAGCGGGAGGGCCGTCAATGAGCAGTTCTTC

v_gene: TRBV4-3
len: 13
j_gene: TRBJ2-5
d_gene: .
abundance: .
CDR3aa: CASSQDFSETQYF
CDR3nt: TGCGCCAGCAGCCAAGATTTCTCGGAGACCCAGTACTTC

v_gene: TRBV21-1
len: 17
j_gene: TRBJ2-7
d_gene: .
abundance: .
CDR3aa: CASSTSQRGLLTYEQYF
CDR3nt: TGTGCCAGCAGCACCTCCCAGAGGGGCCTCTTAACCTACGAGCAGTACTTC

v_gene: TRBV18
len: 16
j_gene: TRBJ2-3
d_gene: TRBD2
abundance: .
CDR3aa: CASSPGSGGSTDTQYF
CDR3nt: TGTGCCAGCTCACCAGGTAGCGGGGGAAGCACAGATACGCAGTATTTT

v_gene: TRBV5-1
len: 12
j_gene: TRBJ2-7
d_gene: .
abundance: .
CDR3aa: CASSLEGYEQYF
CDR3nt: TGCGCCAGCAGCTTGGAAGGGTACGAGCAGTACTTC

v_gene: TRBV29-1
len: 13
j_gene: TRBJ2-3
d_gene: .
abundance: .
CDR3aa: CSVPHPSTDTQYF
CDR3nt: TGCAGCGTTCCCCACCCTAGCACAGATACGCAGTATTTT

v_gene: TRBV3-1/TRBV3-2
len: 16
j_gene: TRBJ2-1
d_gene: .
abundance: few
CDR3aa: CASSPRGGAGYNEQFF
CDR3nt: TGTGCCAGCAGCCCGCGGGGCGGGGCCGGGTACAATGAGCAGTTCTTC

v_gene: TRBV25-1
len: 15
j_gene: TRBJ2-7
d_gene: TRBD1
abundance: .
CDR3aa: CASRTAGTDPYEQYF
CDR3nt: TGTGCCAGCAGAACAGCCGGGACAGACCCCTACGAGCAGTACTTC

v_gene: TRBV7-9
len: 11
j_gene: TRBJ1-1
d_gene: .
abundance: .
CDR3aa: CASRANTEAFF
CDR3nt: TGTGCCTCCCGTGCGAACACTGAAGCTTTCTTT

v_gene: TRBV7-9
len: 15
j_gene: TRBJ1-1
d_gene: .
abundance: .
CDR3aa: CASSLVADKNTEAFF
CDR3nt: TGTGCCAGCAGCTTAGTAGCAGACAAGAACACTGAAGCTTTCTTT

v_gene: TRBV24-1
len: 16
j_gene: TRBJ2-5
d_gene: TRBD2
abundance: .
CDR3aa: CATSEGTTRTLETQYF
CDR3nt: TGTGCCACCAGTGAGGGGACTACCCGAACTCTAGAGACCCAGTACTTC

v_gene: TRBV7-8
len: 11
j_gene: TRBJ1-3
d_gene: TRBD1
abundance: once
CDR3aa: CASSNGDRGHF
CDR3nt: TGTGCCAGCAGCAACGGAGACAGGGGACATTTT

v_gene: TRBV10-3
len: 15
j_gene: TRBJ2-7
d_gene: .
abundance: .
CDR3aa: CAISERPGLSYEQYF
CDR3nt: TGTGCCATCAGTGAGAGACCGGGCCTATCCTACGAGCAGTACTTC

v_gene: TRBV18
len: 14
j_gene: TRBJ2-7
d_gene: .
abundance: .
CDR3aa: CASSSEGYNYEQYF
CDR3nt: TGTGCCAGCTCCAGTGAGGGTTACAATTACGAGCAGTACTTC

v_gene: TRBV27
len: 15
j_gene: TRBJ1-5
d_gene: TRBD1
abundance: .
CDR3aa: CASSLRTGSNQPQHF
CDR3nt: TGTGCCAGCAGTCTTCGGACAGGGAGCAATCAGCCCCAGCATTTT

v_gene: TRBV14
len: 17
j_gene: TRBJ1-5
d_gene: .
abundance: .
CDR3aa: CASSQDARIYSNQPQHF
CDR3nt: TGTGCCAGCAGCCAAGATGCAAGAATATATAGCAATCAGCCCCAGCATTTT

v_gene: TRBV27
len: 15
j_gene: TRBJ1-3
d_gene: TRBD1
abundance: .
CDR3aa: CASSLEGAKGNTIYF
CDR3nt: TGTGCCAGCAGTTTAGAGGGGGCGAAAGGAAACACCATATATTTT

v_gene: TRBV2
len: 15
j_gene: TRBJ1-5
d_gene: .
abundance: .
CDR3aa: CASSGQAYSNQPQHF
CDR3nt: TGTGCCAGCAGTGGACAGGCCTATAGCAATCAGCCCCAGCATTTT

v_gene: TRBV9
len: 19
j_gene: TRBJ2-7
d_gene: TRBD1
abundance: .
CDR3aa: CASSVLGTFRDREDYEQYF
CDR3nt: TGTGCCAGCAGCGTACTAGGGACTTTCCGGGACAGGGAGGACTACGAGCAGTACTTC

v_gene: TRBV14
len: 14
j_gene: TRBJ1-3
d_gene: .
abundance: .
CDR3aa: CASSPIGPGNTIYF
CDR3nt: TGTGCCAGCAGCCCCATCGGGCCGGGAAACACCATATATTTT

v_gene: TRBV7-9
len: 11
j_gene: TRBJ1-1
d_gene: .
abundance: .
CDR3aa: CASGLNTEAFF
CDR3nt: TGTGCCAGCGGGTTGAACACTGAAGCTTTCTTT

v_gene: TRBV19
len: 13
j_gene: TRBJ1-5
d_gene: .
abundance: .
CDR3aa: CASSIRGDQPQHF
CDR3nt: TGTGCCAGTAGTATCAGAGGGGATCAGCCCCAGCATTTT

v_gene: TRBV4-1
len: 21
j_gene: TRBJ2-2
d_gene: TRBD1
abundance: .
CDR3aa: CASSHQRGLTGQGNLGGELFF
CDR3nt: TGCGCCAGCAGCCACCAAAGGGGGTTAACGGGACAGGGGAACCTTGGCGGGGAGCTGTTTTTT

v_gene: TRBV7-2
len: 13
j_gene: TRBJ1-5
d_gene: .
abundance: .
CDR3aa: CASSLGLHQPQHF
CDR3nt: TGTGCCAGCAGCTTAGGCCTTCATCAGCCCCAGCATTTT

v_gene: TRBV6-2/TRBV6-3
len: 16
j_gene: TRBJ2-3
d_gene: TRBD1
abundance: .
CDR3aa: CASSRFGQGSADTQYF
CDR3nt: TGTGCCAGCAGTCGATTCGGACAGGGCTCTGCAGATACGCAGTATTTT

v_gene: TRBV7-2
len: 14
j_gene: TRBJ2-1
d_gene: TRBD2
abundance: once
CDR3aa: CASNLAGGYNEQFF
CDR3nt: TGTGCCAGCAACCTAGCGGGAGGTTACAATGAGCAGTTCTTC

v_gene: TRBV19
len: 12
j_gene: TRBJ1-2
d_gene: .
abundance: .
CDR3aa: CASFYRTLGYTF
CDR3nt: TGTGCCAGTTTCTACCGTACCCTAGGCTACACCTTC

v_gene: TRBV3-1/TRBV3-2
len: 14
j_gene: TRBJ2-7
d_gene: TRBD1
abundance: .
CDR3aa: CASSQGTGAYEQYF
CDR3nt: TGTGCCAGCAGCCAAGGGACAGGGGCCTACGAGCAGTACTTC

v_gene: TRBV6-5
len: 16
j_gene: TRBJ1-1
d_gene: .
abundance: .
CDR3aa: CASSYGTRVMNTEAFF
CDR3nt: TGTGCCAGCAGTTACGGAACCAGGGTAATGAACACTGAAGCTTTCTTT

v_gene: TRBV25-1
len: 17
j_gene: TRBJ2-2
d_gene: TRBD2
abundance: .
CDR3aa: CASSRRLAGDNTGELFF
CDR3nt: TGTGCCAGCAGTAGGCGACTAGCGGGGGACAACACCGGGGAGCTGTTTTTT

v_gene: TRBV7-6
len: 10
j_gene: TRBJ1-2
d_gene: .
abundance: .
CDR3aa: CASQRNGYTF
CDR3nt: TGTGCCAGCCAGCGTAATGGCTACACCTTC